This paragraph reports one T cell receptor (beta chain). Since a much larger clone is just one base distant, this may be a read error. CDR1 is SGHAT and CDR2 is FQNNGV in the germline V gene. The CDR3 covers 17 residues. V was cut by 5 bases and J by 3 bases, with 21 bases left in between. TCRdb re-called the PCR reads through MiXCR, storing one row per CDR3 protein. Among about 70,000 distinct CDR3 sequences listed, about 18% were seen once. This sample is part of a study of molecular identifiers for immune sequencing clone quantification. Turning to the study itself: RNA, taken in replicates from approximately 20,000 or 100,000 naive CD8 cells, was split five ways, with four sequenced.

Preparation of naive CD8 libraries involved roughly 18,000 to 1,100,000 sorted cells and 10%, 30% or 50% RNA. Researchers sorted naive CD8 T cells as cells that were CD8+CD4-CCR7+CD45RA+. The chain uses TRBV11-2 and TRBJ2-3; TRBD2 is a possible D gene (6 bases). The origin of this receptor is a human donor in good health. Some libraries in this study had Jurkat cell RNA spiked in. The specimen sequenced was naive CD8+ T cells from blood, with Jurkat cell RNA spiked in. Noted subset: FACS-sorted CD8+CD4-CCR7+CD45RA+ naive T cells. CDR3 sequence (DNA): TGTGCCAGCAGCCCGATCCTGGCGGGAATAGGAACAGATACGCAGTATTTT. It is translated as CASSPILAGIGTDTQYF.